This entry lists 14 T cell receptor beta chains sequenced from one sample in a study of regulatory T cells in long-lasting Graves disease (dated by TCRdb to the early 2020s). What this sample's time point label stands for: persistent/refractory GD, antithyroid drugs over 5 years with positive TRAb. RNA was extracted from PBMCs in TRIzol for both TCR sequencing and RNA sequencing. Library method: multiplex PCR. TCRdb shows the sequencer as Illumina HiSeq 4000. TCR beta libraries were built with iRepertoire HTBI primers and Arm-PCR amplification of CDR3 regions. TCRdb reprocessing: public reads trimmed at Q25 with fastp, clones called with MiXCR, in-frame beta chains kept. Merged by CDR3 protein, the rows form single entries marked with the most common genes and DNA. The sample yields 650,000 to 700,000 distinct CDR3 sequences; 30% were counted once. The ten biggest clones cover around 42% of the sample.

Here the sequenced sample was peripheral blood mononuclear cells (PBMCs), taken when the disease was refractory, from a patient treated with antithyroid drugs. The source of these receptors is a female donor with Graves disease.

This clonotype turned up a few times. The chain couples TRBV5-1 to TRBJ1-2; D call uncertain. V was shortened by 2 bases and J by 6 bases, with 14 bases between the two germline ends. From germline, CDR1 is SGHRS and CDR2 YFSETQ. CDR3 length: 14 residues. CDR3: CASSFTAQEDGYTF. CDR3 in DNA: TGCGCCAGCAGCTTTACAGCACAAGAAGATGGCTACACCTTC.

This clonotype occurred a few times. The chain combines TRBV29-1 with TRBJ1-2, with 8 bases that match TRBD1. Germline V gives CDR1 SQVTM, CDR2 ANQGSEA. This CDR3 region has 15 residues. Unmatched junction bases numbered 8, after V lost 3 bases and J lost 2 bases. The CDR3 DNA reads as TGCAGCGTTGAGGACAGGGCAGTATTGAACTATGGCTACACCTTC. As protein: CSVEDRAVLNYGYTF.

A few counts support this clonotype. The CDR3, as DNA: TGTGCCAGCAGTACGGGGACTGCTAACGCCGGGGAGCTGTTTTTT. This gives the protein CASSTGTANAGELFF. The V gene is TRBV2, the J gene TRBJ2-2, with D possibly being TRBD2 (6 bases). Germline V lookup: CDR1 SNHLY, CDR2 FYNNEI. V lost 5 bases, J lost 6 bases, and 16 bases lay in between. The CDR3 covers 15 residues.

This clonotype was seen ten or more times. The V and J genes are TRBV10-3 and TRBJ2-5, with D possibly being TRBD1 or TRBD2 (5 bases each). Per the germline V gene, CDR1 is ENHRY and CDR2 is SYGVKD. V lost 4 bases and J 1 base, leaving 13 bases between the germline ends. The CDR3 loop spans 15 amino acids. CDR3 loop: CAISGTGGGQETQYF. CDR3 coding DNA: TGTGCCATCAGTGGAACGGGTGGGGGCCAAGAGACCCAGTACTTC.

The chain is built from TRBV4-1 and TRBJ2-5; 8 nucleotides agree with TRBD2. This CDR3 region has 14 residues. CDR1 and CDR2 (germline): MGHRA, YSYEKL. V trimming: 3 bases; J trimming: 3 bases; junction bases outside the gene matches: 3. The CDR3 is CASSQPGLEETQYF. The CDR3 nucleotides are TGCGCCAGCAGCCAGCCGGGACTAGAAGAGACCCAGTACTTC.

This clonotype has at least ten counts. The chain links TRBV28 to TRBJ1-2; 12 bases align to TRBD1. The CDR3 runs 13 residues. J was trimmed by 8 bases and V by 8 bases; bases with no gene match: 6. CDR1 MDHEN and CDR2 SYDVKM come from the germline V gene. CDR3 sequence reads: CASLSGTGGGYTF. The CDR3 nucleotides read TGTGCCAGCCTCTCGGGGACAGGGGGCGGCTACACCTTC.

This clonotype was counted between two and nine times. The chain links TRBV3-1 to TRBJ1-1, with TRBD1 identical over 7 bases. V shed 4 bases and J 5 bases; nucleotides not matched to a gene: 10. Germline V gene data show CDR1 as LGHDT and CDR2 as YNNKEL (reference sequence). The CDR3 loop spans 15 amino acids. CDR3 coding DNA: TGTGCCAGCAGCCGCGAAGGGGGCGGGGGGACTGAAGCTTTCTTT. The encoded protein is CASSREGGGGTEAFF.

CDR3 sequence: CASSQVGRVNSPLHF. In nucleotides, the CDR3 is TGCGCCAGCAGCCAAGTGGGAAGGGTGAATTCACCCCTCCACTTT. The chain combines TRBV4-1 with TRBJ1-6; D ambiguous. This CDR3 is built from 15 residues. The germline gives CDR1 MGHRA, CDR2 YSYEKL. Trimming removed 1 base at V and 7 bases at J, with 11 bases between.

The chain uses TRBV20-1 and TRBJ1-3; no definite D call. This CDR3 contains 13 residues. The germline V and J ends were trimmed by 3 bases and 2 bases, with 8 bases remaining between them. CDR1 is DFQATT and CDR2 is SNEGSKA in the germline V gene (reference sequence). The CDR3 DNA sequence: TGCAGTGCTAGTGTGTCCACTGGAAACACCATATATTTT. This translates into CSASVSTGNTIYF.

This clonotype came up a few times. This CDR3 reads CASSRLSRGASASRAGELFF. CDR3 coding DNA: TGTGCCAGTAGTAGGCTTAGTCGAGGGGCTAGCGCGTCTCGGGCCGGGGAGCTGTTTTTT. The chain links TRBV19 to TRBJ2-2, with D possibly TRBD2 on 6 matching bases. The V end lost 4 bases, the J end lost 6 bases, and 30 bases lay between the germline ends. Germline values: CDR1 LNHDA, CDR2 SQIVND (reference sequence). The CDR3 loop spans 20 amino acids. Full variable domain (missing parts from reference TRBV19 and TRBJ2-2): DGGITQSPKYLFRKEGQNVTLSCEQNLNHDAMYWYRQDPGQGLRLIYYSQIVNDFQKGDIAEGYSVSREKKESFPLTVTSAQKNPTAFYLCASSRLSRGASASRAGELFFGEGSRLTVL.

Comment on this clonotype: Possible read error: a much larger clone is one base away. The genes are TRBV12-3 or TRBV12-4 and TRBJ1-1; 8 bases match TRBD1. V trimming: 3 bases; J trimming: 5 bases; junction bases outside the gene matches: 5. The CDR3 runs 14 residues. Here the CDR3 DNA reads TGTGCCAGCAGTTTTGGCAGGGGGCGAACTGAAGCTTTCTTT. This gives the protein CASSFGRGRTEAFF.

This clonotype was found a few times. This chain connects TRBV7-9 to TRBJ2-5; unclear D gene. Germline loops: CDR1 SEHNR, CDR2 FQNEAQ (reference sequence). V lost 6 bases and J lost 2, with 10 bases in between. This CDR3 has 13 residues. DNA of the CDR3: TGTGCCAGCAGATCTCCGTTACAAGAGACCCAGTACTTC. Amino acids: CASRSPLQETQYF.

V gene TRBV28 combines with J gene TRBJ2-5; D may match TRBD1 or TRBD2 (6 bases each). This CDR3 is built from 14 residues. The V end was cut by 3 bases, the J end by 2 bases, with 10 bases between. From germline, CDR1 is MDHEN and CDR2 SYDVKM. DNA of the CDR3: TGTGCCAGCAGTTTGGGGGGCCTACAAGAGACCCAGTACTTC. Protein product: CASSLGGLQETQYF.

The chain couples TRBV6-2 or TRBV6-3 to TRBJ2-2; D is unresolved. The CDR3 consists of 15 residues. V was trimmed by 5 bases and J by 5 bases, leaving 15 bases between them. The germline V gene encodes CDR1 MNHEY and CDR2 SVGEGT. CDR3 in DNA: TGTGCCAGCAGTGAAGGCGTGTGGCAAACCGGGGAGCTGTTTTTT. This sequence encodes CASSEGVWQTGELFF.